This T cell receptor (beta chain) is from a study of blood T cell repertoires in COVID-19. Using immunoSEQ multiplex PCR, the repertoire was profiled, and TCRdb retains in-frame clones only, with some absent. The table records roughly 280,000 clones, approximately 83% of them present only once. This CDR3 has 13 residues. Trimming removed 8 bases from V and 3 bases from J; junction bases left unmatched: 6. Germline lookup yields CDR1 SNHLY and CDR2 FYNNEI. V usage is TRBV2 and J usage is TRBJ2-7; 8 bases align to TRBD2. The receptor's source is a woman aged 70 to 79 with acute or convalescent COVID-19. The specimen sequenced was peripheral blood. CDR3: CASRSSGNYEQYF. The CDR3 region has the DNA TGTGCCAGCCGGAGTAGCGGGAACTACGAGCAGTACTTC.